This entry lists 5 T cell receptor beta chains sequenced from one sample in a study of cytomegalovirus exposure and HLA in healthy donors. Measured with immunoSEQ multiplex PCR; TCRdb has only the in-frame clones, and not every one. The data contain about 98,000 clones, over 75% of them singletons. Sequenced sample: PBMCs. Receptors were obtained from a man aged 18-30 years in good health and CMV-seropositive.

The chain is built from TRBV5-4 and TRBJ1-1, with D perhaps matching TRBD1 (6 bases). CDR1 is SGHNT, CDR2 YYREEE, per germline (reference sequence). The V gene lost 4 bases and the J gene lost 6 bases, with 16 bases spanning the gap. The CDR3 runs to 14 residues. CDR3 sequence: CASSKTGSLSEAFF. In DNA, the CDR3 is TGTGCCAGCAGCAAAACAGGGAGTTTGTCTGAAGCTTTCTTT.

This chain uses TRBV11-3 with TRBJ2-5, with D maybe TRBD2 (5 bases). This CDR3 has 14 residues. CDR1 and CDR2 from the germline V gene are SGHNT and YENEEA. The V and J ends lost 4 bases and 5 bases respectively, with 14 bases between them. The CDR3 DNA reads TGTGCCAGCAGCTCCGGAGGCCGTGTGGAGACCCAGTACTTC. Its translation: CASSSGGRVETQYF.

The chain links TRBV6-6 to TRBJ1-5, with a weak D call TRBD1 (5 bases). V lost 4 bases and J lost 4, with 14 bases in between. Germline V gives CDR1 MNHNY, CDR2 SVGAGI (reference sequence). The CDR3 runs 15 residues. CDR3 nucleotide sequence: TGTGCCAGCAGTTCGGCTAACGGGGGGAATCAGCCCCAGCATTTT. Amino acids: CASSSANGGNQPQHF.

The gene calls are TRBV6-5 and TRBJ2-7; TRBD1 agrees at 8 bases. CDR3 length: 16 residues. The germline V gene has CDR1 MNHEY and CDR2 SVGAGI. Trimming took 0 bases from V and 2 from J; bases not matched to a gene: 6. This chain's CDR3 is CASSYSIRTGTYEQYF. For the CDR3, the DNA is TGTGCCAGCAGTTACTCGATTAGGACAGGGACCTACGAGCAGTACTTC.

The genes are TRBV25-1 and TRBJ2-1; TRBD2 matches at 7 bases. CDR3 size: 14 residues. Losses at the gene ends were 3 bases for V and 7 bases for J; bases not matched to a gene: 6. In germline, CDR1 is MGHDK, CDR2 SYGVNS. CDR3 protein: CASSDRTRGNEQFF. DNA for the CDR3: TGTGCCAGCAGTGACCGGACGCGGGGGAATGAGCAGTTCTTC.